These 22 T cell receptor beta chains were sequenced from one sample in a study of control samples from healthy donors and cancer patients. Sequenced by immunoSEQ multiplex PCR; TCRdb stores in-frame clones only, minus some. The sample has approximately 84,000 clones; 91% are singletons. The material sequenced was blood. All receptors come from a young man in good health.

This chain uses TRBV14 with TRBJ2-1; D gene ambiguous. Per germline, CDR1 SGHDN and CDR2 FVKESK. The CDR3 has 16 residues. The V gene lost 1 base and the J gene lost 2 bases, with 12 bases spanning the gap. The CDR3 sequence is CASSQAFWETYNEQFF. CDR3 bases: TGTGCCAGCAGCCAAGCCTTCTGGGAAACCTACAATGAGCAGTTCTTC.

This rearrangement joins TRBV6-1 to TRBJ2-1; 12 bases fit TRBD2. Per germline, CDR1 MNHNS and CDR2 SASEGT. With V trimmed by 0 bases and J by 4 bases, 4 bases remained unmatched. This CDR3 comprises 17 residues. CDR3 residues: CASSEAPTSGGYNEQFF. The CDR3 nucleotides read TGTGCCAGCAGTGAAGCGCCGACTAGCGGGGGATACAATGAGCAGTTCTTC.

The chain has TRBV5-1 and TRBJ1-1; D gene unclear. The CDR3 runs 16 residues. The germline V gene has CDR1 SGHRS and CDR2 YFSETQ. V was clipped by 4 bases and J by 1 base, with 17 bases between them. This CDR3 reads CASSIPAARRNTEAFF. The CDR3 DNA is TGCGCCAGCAGCATTCCGGCAGCACGGCGGAACACTGAAGCTTTCTTT.

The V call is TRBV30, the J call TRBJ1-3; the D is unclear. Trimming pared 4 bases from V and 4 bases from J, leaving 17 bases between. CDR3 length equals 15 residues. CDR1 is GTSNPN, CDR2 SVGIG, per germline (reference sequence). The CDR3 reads CAWIPGGPLGNTIYF. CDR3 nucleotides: TGTGCCTGGATCCCCGGAGGGCCCTTAGGAAACACCATATATTTT.

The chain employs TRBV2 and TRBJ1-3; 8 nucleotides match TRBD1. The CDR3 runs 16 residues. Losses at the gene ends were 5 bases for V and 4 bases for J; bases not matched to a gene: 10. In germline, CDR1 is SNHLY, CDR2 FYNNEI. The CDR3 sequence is CASSKQTGVRGNTIYF. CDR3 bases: TGTGCCAGCAGTAAACAGACAGGGGTACGCGGAAACACCATATATTTT. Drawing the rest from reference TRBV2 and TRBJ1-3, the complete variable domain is EPEVTQTPSHQVTQMGQEVILRCVPISNHLYFYWYRQILGQKVEFLVSFYNNEISEKSEIFDDQFSVERPDGSNFTLKIRSTKLEDSAMYFCASSKQTGVRGNTIYFGEGSWLTVV.

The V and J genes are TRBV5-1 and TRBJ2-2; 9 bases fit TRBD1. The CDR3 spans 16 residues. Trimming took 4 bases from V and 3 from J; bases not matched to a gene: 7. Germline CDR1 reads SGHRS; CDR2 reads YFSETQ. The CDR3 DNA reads TGCGCCAGCAGCGCCTCCGGACAGGGGTACACCGGGGAGCTGTTTTTT. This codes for CASSASGQGYTGELFF.

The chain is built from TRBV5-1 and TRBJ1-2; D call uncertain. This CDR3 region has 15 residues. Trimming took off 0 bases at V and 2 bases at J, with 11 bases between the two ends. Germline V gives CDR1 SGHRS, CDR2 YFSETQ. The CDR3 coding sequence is TGCGCCAGCAGCTTGGGAGGACGGGCCAACTATGGCTACACCTTC. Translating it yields CASSLGGRANYGYTF.

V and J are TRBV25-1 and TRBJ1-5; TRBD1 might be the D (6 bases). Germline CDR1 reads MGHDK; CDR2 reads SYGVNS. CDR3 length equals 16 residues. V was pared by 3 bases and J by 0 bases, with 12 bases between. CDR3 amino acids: CASSETGGYSNQPQHF. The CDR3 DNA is TGTGCCAGCAGTGAGACTGGGGGCTATAGCAATCAGCCCCAGCATTTT.

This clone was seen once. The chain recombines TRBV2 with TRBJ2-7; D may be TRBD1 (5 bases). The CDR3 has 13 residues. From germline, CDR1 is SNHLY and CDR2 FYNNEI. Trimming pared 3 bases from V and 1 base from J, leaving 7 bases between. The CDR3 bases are TGTGCCAGCAGTGATCAGGGATCCTACGAGCAGTACTTC. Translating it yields CASSDQGSYEQYF.

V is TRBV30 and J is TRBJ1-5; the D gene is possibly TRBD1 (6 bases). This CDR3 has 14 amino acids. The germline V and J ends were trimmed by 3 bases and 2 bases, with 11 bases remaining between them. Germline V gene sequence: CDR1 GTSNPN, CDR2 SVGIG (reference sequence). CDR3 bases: TGTGCCTGGAGACAGGGAGAGGGCAATCAGCCCCAGCATTTT. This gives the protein CAWRQGEGNQPQHF.

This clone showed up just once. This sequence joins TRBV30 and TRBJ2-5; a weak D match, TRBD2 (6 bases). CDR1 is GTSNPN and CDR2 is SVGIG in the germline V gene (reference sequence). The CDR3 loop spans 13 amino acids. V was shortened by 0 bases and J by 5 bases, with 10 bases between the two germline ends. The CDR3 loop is CAWSVGGEETQYF. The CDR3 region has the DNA TGTGCCTGGAGTGTAGGAGGGGAGGAGACCCAGTACTTC.

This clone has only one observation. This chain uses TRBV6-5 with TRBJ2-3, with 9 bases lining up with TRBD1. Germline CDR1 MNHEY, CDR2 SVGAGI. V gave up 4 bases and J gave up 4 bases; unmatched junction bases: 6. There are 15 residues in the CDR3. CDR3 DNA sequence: TGTGCCAGCAGTTCCACCGGGACAGGGTCAGATACGCAGTATTTT. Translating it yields CASSSTGTGSDTQYF.

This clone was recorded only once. CDR3 in amino acids: CASSIGGSSFYNEQFF. CDR3 sequence (DNA): TGTGCCAGTAGTATTGGTGGGAGTTCCTTCTACAATGAGCAGTTCTTC. This rearrangement joins TRBV19 to TRBJ2-1, with D perhaps TRBD2 (5 bases). V lost 3 bases to trimming and J lost 3 bases, with 15 bases between them. CDR3 length equals 16 residues. Germline CDR1 and CDR2: LNHDA and SQIVND (reference sequence).

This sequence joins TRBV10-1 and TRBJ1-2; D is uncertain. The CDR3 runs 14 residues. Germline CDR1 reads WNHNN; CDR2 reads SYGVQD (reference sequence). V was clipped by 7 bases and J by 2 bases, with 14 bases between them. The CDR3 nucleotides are TGCGCCAGCATCTCCTCCCCAAGGAACTATGGCTACACCTTC. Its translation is CASISSPRNYGYTF.

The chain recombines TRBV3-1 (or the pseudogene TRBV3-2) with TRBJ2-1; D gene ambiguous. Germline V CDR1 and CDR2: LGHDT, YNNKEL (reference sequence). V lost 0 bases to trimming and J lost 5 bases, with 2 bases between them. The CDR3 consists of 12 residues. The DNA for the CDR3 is TGTGCCAGCAGCCAAGAACACAATGAGCAGTTCTTC. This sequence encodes CASSQEHNEQFF.

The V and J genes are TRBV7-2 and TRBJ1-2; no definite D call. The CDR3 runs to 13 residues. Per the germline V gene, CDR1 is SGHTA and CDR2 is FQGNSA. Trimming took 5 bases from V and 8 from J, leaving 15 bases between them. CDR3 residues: CASSHGRDRGYTF. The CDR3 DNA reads TGTGCCAGCAGCCACGGGAGGGATCGGGGCTACACCTTC.

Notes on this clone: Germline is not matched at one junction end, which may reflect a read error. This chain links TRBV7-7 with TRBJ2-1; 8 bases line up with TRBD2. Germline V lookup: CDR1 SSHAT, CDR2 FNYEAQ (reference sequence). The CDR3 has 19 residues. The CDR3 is CASSLAPGGPSSSYNEQFF. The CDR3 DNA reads TGTGCTAGCAGCTTAGCGCCGGGAGGGCCTTCGAGCTCCTACAATGAGCAGTTCTTC.

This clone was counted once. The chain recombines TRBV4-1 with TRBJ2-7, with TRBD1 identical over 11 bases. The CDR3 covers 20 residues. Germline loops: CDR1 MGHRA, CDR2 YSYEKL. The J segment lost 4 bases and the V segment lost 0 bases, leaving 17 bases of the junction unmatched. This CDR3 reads CASSQDPFLTRTGGFYEQYF. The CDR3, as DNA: TGCGCCAGCAGCCAAGATCCCTTCCTCACCCGGACAGGGGGCTTTTACGAGCAGTACTTC.

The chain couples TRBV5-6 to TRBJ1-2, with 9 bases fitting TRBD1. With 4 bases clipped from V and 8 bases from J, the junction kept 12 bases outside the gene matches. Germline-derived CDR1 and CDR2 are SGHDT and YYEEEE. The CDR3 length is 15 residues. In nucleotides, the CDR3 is TGTGCCAGCAGCCCGAGGAGGGACAGGGCCTGGGGCTACACCTTC. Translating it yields CASSPRRDRAWGYTF.

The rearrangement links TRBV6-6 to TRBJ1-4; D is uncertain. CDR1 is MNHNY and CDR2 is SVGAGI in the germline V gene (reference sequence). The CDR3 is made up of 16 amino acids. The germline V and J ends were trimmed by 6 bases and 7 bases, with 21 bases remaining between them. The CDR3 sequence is CASRSPGLSGSEKLFF. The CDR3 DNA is TGTGCCAGCAGGAGCCCCGGTCTCAGTGGCAGTGAAAAACTGTTTTTT.

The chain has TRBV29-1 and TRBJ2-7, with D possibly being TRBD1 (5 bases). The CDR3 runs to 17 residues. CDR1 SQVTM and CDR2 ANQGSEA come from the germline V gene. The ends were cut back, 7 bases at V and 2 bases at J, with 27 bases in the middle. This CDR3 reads CSATYTIPGKLPYEQYF. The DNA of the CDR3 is TGCAGCGCCACGTACACCATACCAGGGAAACTACCCTACGAGCAGTACTTC.

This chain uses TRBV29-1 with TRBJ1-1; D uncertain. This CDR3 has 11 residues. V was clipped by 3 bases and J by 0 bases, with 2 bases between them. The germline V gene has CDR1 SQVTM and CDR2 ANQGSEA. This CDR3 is CSVDMNTEAFF. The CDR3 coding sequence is TGCAGCGTTGACATGAACACTGAAGCTTTCTTT.